The T cell receptor (beta chain) described here comes from a study of T cell responses to AZD1222 COVID-19 vaccine. Background on the study: Second-dose schedules of about 4 or about 12 weeks were combined.

This CDR3 spans 13 amino acids. The germline V gene has CDR1 WNHNN and CDR2 SYGVQD (reference sequence). Trimming removed 6 bases from V and 1 base from J, with 9 bases in between. Concerning this clone: Its target is not known.

Points from the study as a whole: Baseline seropositivity characterized only a handful of AZD1222 recipients. Donors, mostly white British, included more females; clonal diversity was possibly underestimated.

Some clones are missing from TCRdb's copy, which holds only in-frame ones; the method was immunoSEQ multiplex PCR. The sample carries roughly 180,000 clones, 80% to 90% recorded once. The receptor comes from an adult in good health. V gene TRBV10-1 combines with J gene TRBJ1-1, with TRBD1 as a possible D gene (6 bases). Source: peripheral blood, taken on day 0 of AZD1222 vaccination. CDR3 nucleotide sequence: TGCGCCAGCAGGGAACAGGGGAACACTGAAGCTTTCTTT. It codes for CASREQGNTEAFF.